This T cell receptor beta chain was recovered during a study of cytomegalovirus exposure and HLA in healthy donors. Broader study findings: Per a prior analysis, the majority of TCR beta V segments were productive roughly 87% or roughly 30% of the time.

Primers included in the PCR were 60 Vbeta and 13 Jbeta primers. Assay: immunoSEQ multiplex PCR; the TCRdb copy retains only in-frame clones and omits some. Of more than 50,000 clones in the sample, about 70% are singletons; the top ten hold roughly 19%. CDR3 size: 14 residues. Trimming left V 1 base short and J 2 bases short, with 12 bases between. Germline loops: CDR1 GTSNPN, CDR2 SVGIG (reference sequence). For this clone: The target antigen is unknown.

Samples came from healthy bone marrow donors. This clonotype was sampled from a woman aged 60-75 years in good health and CMV-seropositive. The rearrangement links TRBV30 to TRBJ2-7, with TRBD1 as a possible D gene (5 bases). Sequencing used PBMCs. CDR3 region: CAWSEAGKTYEQYF. The CDR3, as DNA: TGTGCCTGGAGTGAGGCAGGGAAAACCTACGAGCAGTACTTC. Full variable domain (remainder filled in from reference TRBV30 and TRBJ2-7): SQTIHQWPATLVQPVGSPLSLECTVEGTSNPNLYWYRQAAGRGLQLLFYSVGIGQISSEVPQNLSASRPQDRQFILSSKKLLLSDSGFYLCAWSEAGKTYEQYFGPGTRLTVT.